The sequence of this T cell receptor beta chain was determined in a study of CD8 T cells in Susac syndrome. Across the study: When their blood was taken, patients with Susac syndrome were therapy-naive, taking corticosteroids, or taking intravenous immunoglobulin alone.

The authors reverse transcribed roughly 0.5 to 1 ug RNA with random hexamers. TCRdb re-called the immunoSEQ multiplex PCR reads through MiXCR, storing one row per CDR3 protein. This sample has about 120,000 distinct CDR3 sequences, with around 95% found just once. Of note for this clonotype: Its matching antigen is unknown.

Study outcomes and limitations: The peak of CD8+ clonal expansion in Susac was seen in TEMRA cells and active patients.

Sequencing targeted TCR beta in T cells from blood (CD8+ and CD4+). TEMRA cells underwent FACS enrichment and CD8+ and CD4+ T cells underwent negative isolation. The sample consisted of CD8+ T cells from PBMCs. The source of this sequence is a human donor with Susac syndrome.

CDR3 sequence: CASSRRTSGYNEQFF. The CDR3 region has the DNA TGTGCCAGCAGCCGGAGGACTAGCGGATACAATGAGCAGTTCTTC. The chain uses TRBV14 and TRBJ2-1, with TRBD2 identical over 10 bases. This CDR3 region has 15 residues. The ends lost 4 bases at V and 4 bases at J; junction bases unmatched: 4. Germline V gene data show CDR1 as SGHDN and CDR2 as FVKESK.